This TCR beta chain is drawn from a study of shared clonotypes between healthy human individuals. Study information: Every donor yielded three CD4 naive, three CD4 memory, two CD8 naive and one CD8 memory plate.

Sequenced by immunoSEQ multiplex PCR; TCRdb stores in-frame clones only, minus some. In the table there are about 2.3 million clones, 80% to 95% of which are singletons. Study outcomes and limitations: It was the few donors that limited the genetic and exposure-history diversity represented.

A word on this clone: Its antigen is not identified.

The CDR3 sequence is 16 residues long. Germline V gene sequence: CDR1 ENHRY, CDR2 SYGVKD. V shed 5 bases and J 5 bases; nucleotides not matched to a gene: 4. CD45RA-negative memory and CD45RA+ naive subsets were split from the CD4+ cells. The chain has TRBV10-3 and TRBJ2-1; 15 positions agree with TRBD2. The sequence came from a man aged 18 to 35 in good health. Some clones in this sample may be carry-over from other donors' samples. Sequencing input: naive CD4+ T cells from PBMCs. Described subset: CD45RA+ positively selected. CDR3 in DNA: TGTGCCATCAGTCCGGGACTAGCGGGAGGCGACAATGAGCAGTTCTTC. Translation: CAISPGLAGGDNEQFF.